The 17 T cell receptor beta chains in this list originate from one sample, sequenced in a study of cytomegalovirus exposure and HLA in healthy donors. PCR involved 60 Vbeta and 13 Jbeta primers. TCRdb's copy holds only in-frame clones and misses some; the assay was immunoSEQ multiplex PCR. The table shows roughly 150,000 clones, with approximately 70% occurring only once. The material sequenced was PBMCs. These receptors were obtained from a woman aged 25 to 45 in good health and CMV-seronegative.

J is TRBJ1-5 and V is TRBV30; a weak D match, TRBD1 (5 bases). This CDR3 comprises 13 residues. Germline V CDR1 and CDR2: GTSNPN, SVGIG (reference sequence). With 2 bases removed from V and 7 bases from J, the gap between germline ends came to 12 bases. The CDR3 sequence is CAWSSQGGQPQHF. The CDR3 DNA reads TGTGCCTGGAGTAGCCAGGGAGGCCAGCCCCAGCATTTT.

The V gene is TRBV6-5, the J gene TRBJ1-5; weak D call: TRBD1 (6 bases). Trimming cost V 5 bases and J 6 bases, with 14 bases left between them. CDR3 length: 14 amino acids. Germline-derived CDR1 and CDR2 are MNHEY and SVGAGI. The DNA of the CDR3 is TGTGCCAGCAGTGAGAGGGGGGGAGTTCAGCCCCAGCATTTT. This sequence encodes CASSERGGVQPQHF.

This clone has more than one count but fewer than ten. The CDR3 protein is CASGIGELFF. In DNA form, the CDR3 reads TGTGCCAGCGGGATCGGGGAGCTGTTTTTT. The chain is built from TRBV19 and TRBJ2-2; tentatively, D is TRBD2 (5 bases). CDR1 LNHDA and CDR2 SQIVND come from the germline V gene (reference sequence). V was pared by 9 bases and J by 7 bases, with 6 bases between. CDR3 size: 10 residues.

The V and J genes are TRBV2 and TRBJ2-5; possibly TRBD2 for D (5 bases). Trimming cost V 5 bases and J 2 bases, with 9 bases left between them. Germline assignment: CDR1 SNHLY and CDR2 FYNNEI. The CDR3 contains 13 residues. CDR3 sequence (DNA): TGTGCCAGCAGTTTGTTAGCGCAAGAGACCCAGTACTTC. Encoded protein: CASSLLAQETQYF.

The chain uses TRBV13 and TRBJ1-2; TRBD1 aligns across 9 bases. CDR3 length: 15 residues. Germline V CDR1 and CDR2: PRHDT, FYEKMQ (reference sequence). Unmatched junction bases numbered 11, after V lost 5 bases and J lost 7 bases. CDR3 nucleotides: TGTGCCAGCAGCCCGGGGACAGGGATAGGAGGTGGCTACACCTTC. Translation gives CASSPGTGIGGGYTF.

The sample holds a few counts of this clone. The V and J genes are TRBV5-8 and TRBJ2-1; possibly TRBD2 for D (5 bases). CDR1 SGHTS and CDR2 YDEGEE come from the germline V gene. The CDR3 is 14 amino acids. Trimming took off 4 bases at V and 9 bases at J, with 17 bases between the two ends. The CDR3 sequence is CASSPRTPMSEQFF. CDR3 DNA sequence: TGTGCCAGCAGCCCCCGGACTCCCATGAGTGAGCAGTTCTTC.

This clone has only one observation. CDR3 protein: CASSDGTARGYEQYV. The CDR3 DNA is TGTGCCAGCAGTGACGGGACAGCCAGAGGCTACGAGCAGTACGTC. The genes are TRBV6-1 and TRBJ2-7; 7 nucleotides line up with TRBD1. The germline gives CDR1 MNHNS, CDR2 SASEGT. Trimming at V came to 3 bases and at J to 3 bases, leaving 8 bases not matched to a gene. The CDR3 has 15 residues.

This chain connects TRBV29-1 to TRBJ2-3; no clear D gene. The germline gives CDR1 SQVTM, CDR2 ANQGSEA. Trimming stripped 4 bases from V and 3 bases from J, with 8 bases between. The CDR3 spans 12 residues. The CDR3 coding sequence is TGCAGCGTTGTAACAGTGACAGATACGCAGTATTTT. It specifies CSVVTVTDTQYF.

The CDR3 DNA follows: TGTGCCAGCAGTGAAGCCCCCGGGGTAGCGAGCTCCTACGAGCAGTACTTC. Its translation: CASSEAPGVASSYEQYF. The chain is built from TRBV6-1 and TRBJ2-5, with D maybe TRBD2 (5 bases). The J call may be mistaken, given a closer DNA end match to TRBJ2-7. The CDR3 is 17 residues long. The germline gives CDR1 MNHNS, CDR2 SASEGT.

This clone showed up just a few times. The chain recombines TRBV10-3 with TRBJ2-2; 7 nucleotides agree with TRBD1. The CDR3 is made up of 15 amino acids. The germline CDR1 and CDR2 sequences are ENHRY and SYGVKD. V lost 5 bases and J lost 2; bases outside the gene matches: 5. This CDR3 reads CAISRNRGNTGELFF. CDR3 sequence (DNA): TGTGCCATCAGTCGGAACAGGGGTAACACCGGGGAGCTGTTTTTT.

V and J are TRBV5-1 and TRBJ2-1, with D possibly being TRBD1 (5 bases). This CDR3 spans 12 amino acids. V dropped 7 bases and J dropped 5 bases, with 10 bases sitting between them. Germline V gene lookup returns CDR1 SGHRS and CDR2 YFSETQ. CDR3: CASGRQHNEQFF. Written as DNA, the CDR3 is TGCGCCAGCGGGCGACAGCACAATGAGCAGTTCTTC.

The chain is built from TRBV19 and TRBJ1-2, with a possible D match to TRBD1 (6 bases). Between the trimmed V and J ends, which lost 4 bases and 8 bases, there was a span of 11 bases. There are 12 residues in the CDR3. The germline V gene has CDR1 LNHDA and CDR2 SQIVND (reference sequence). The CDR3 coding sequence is TGTGCCAGTAGTACAGGGGTAGGAGGCTACACCTTC. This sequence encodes CASSTGVGGYTF.

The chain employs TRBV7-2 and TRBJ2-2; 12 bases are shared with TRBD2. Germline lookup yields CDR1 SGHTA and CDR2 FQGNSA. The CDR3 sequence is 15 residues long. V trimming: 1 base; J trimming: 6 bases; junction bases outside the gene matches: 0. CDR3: CASSLGLAGAGELFF. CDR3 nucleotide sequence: TGTGCCAGCAGCTTAGGACTAGCGGGAGCCGGGGAGCTGTTTTTT. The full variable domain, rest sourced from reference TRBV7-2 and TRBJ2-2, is GAGVSQSPSNKVTEKGKDVELRCDPISGHTALYWYRQSLGQGLEFLIYFQGNSAPDKSGLPSDRFSAERTGGSVSTLTIQRTQQEDSAVYLCASSLGLAGAGELFFGEGSRLTVL.

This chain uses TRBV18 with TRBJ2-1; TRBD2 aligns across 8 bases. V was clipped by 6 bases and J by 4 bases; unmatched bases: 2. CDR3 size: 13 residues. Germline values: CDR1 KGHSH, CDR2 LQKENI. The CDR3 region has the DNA TGTGCCAGCTCGCGGGAGGCGTACAATGAGCAGTTCTTC. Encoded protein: CASSREAYNEQFF. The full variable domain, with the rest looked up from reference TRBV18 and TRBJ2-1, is NAGVMQNPRHLVRRRGQEARLRCSPMKGHSHVYWYRQLPEEGLKFMVYLQKENIIDESGMPKERFSAEFPKEGPSILRIQQVVRGDSAAYFCASSREAYNEQFFGPGTRLTVL.

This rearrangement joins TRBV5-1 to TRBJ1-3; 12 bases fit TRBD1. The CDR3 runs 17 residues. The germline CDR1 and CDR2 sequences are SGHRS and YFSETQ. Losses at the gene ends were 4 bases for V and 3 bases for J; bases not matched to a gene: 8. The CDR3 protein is CASSPGQGAMYGNTIYF. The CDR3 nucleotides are TGCGCCAGCAGCCCGGGACAGGGGGCGATGTATGGAAACACCATATATTTT.

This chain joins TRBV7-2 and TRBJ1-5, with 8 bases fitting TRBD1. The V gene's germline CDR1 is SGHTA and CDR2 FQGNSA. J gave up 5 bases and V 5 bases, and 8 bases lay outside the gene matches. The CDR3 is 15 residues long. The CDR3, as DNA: TGTGCCAGCAGCGTTGGGATGACAGGGGATCAGCCCCAGCATTTT. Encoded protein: CASSVGMTGDQPQHF. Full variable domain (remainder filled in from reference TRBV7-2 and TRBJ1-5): GAGVSQSPSNKVTEKGKDVELRCDPISGHTALYWYRQSLGQGLEFLIYFQGNSAPDKSGLPSDRFSAERTGGSVSTLTIQRTQQEDSAVYLCASSVGMTGDQPQHFGDGTRLSIL.

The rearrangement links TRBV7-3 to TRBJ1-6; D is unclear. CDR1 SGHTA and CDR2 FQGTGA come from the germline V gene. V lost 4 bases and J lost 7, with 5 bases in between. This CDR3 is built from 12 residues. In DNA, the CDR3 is TGTGCCAGCAGCTCCGGGAATTCACCCCTCCACTTT. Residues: CASSSGNSPLHF.